The rows below give T cell receptor beta chains drawn from one sample of a study of beta chain features in type 1 diabetes. The data were produced by immunoSEQ multiplex PCR, yet TCRdb's version contains in-frame clones alone and is incomplete. The sample has hundreds of thousands of clones, about 17% seen once; the top ten hold 0.02% to 0.03%. Input material: naive CD4+ T cells from blood. The receptors come from a woman aged 18-29 years in good health. Each CDR3 is given with its conserved first and last residue.

V	J	CDR3
TRBV7-2	TRBJ1-3	CASSVMTGGNTIYF
TRBV5-8	TRBJ2-7	CASSFLAGSGEQYF
TRBV27	TRBJ2-5	CASTPSGSWETQYF
TRBV13	TRBJ2-6	CASSLKRVSLSGANVLTF
TRBV2	TRBJ1-1	CASRSGTANTEAFF
TRBV7-3	TRBJ2-5	CASSLLGLPGETQYF
TRBV29-1	TRBJ2-1	CSVPGGRGVYNEQFF
TRBV4-3	TRBJ2-7	CASSLHRGLSYEQYF
TRBV14	TRBJ2-7	CASSPLGTAAYEQYF
TRBV7-3	TRBJ2-2	CASSLQGGLNTGELFF
TRBV11-1	TRBJ2-1	CASSPPTGLAGGHYNEQFF
TRBV28	TRBJ2-1	CASSYLVGGRKDEQFF
TRBV7-9	TRBJ1-1	CASSQMTDTEAFF
TRBV7-2	TRBJ2-7	CASSFEILAQQYF
TRBV18	TRBJ2-5	CASSTFQETQYF
TRBV9	TRBJ2-5	CASSVASGQETQYF
TRBV18	TRBJ1-2	CASSPSEGRFYGYTF
TRBV25-1	TRBJ2-1	CASRGKYRGSSYNEQFF
TRBV5-6	TRBJ2-5	CASSLLTSGRETQYF
TRBV9	TRBJ1-1	CASSVEGRDGRTEAFF
TRBV18	TRBJ2-3	CASSPRLAESTDTQYF
TRBV6-1	TRBJ2-1	CASSKGLPGTSGRYNEQFF